This entry concerns a single T cell receptor (beta chain). Its antigen remains undetermined. No per-base quality is available; no much larger clone lies one base away. CDR1 and CDR2 (GTSNPN, SVGIG) derive from the germline V gene (reference sequence). The CDR3 covers 14 residues, taking in both the cysteine and the phenylalanine. Of all the DNA, just the CDR3 is kept, 42 bases in frame from base 1. V drops 7 bases and J drops 1 base, leaving 16 bases in between. Explained via the paper, the time point label denotes: baseline before first vaccination. Vaccinee samples were obtained from the UK trials COV001 and COV002, which included a single-blind randomized controlled phase 2/3 trial of AZD1222 (ChAdOx1 nCoV-19) in healthy adults. For TCRbeta chain sequencing, PBMC samples were collected from trial participants at day 0 and at day 28 after the second dose. The CDR3 regions of human TCRbeta chains were analyzed by immunosequencing. The authors' pipeline ran thus. Repertoire TCRs were matched against a reference library of SARS-CoV-2-specific TCRs generated with the MIRA antigen-specificity platform. Breadth was defined as the fraction of unique TCRs that were SARS-CoV-2-associated. Depth was defined as the fraction of total T cells that were SARS-CoV-2-associated. Using the MIRA data, each spike-specific TCR was assigned both to the spike region to which the TCR was reactive and to a CD4 or CD8 class. Log10-transformed breadth and depth values were compared by one-way ANOVA with Sidak's multiple comparisons tests. The source is immuneACCESS, and TCRdb retained only in-frame sequences with V and J called. Part of the clones is not carried over; for the studies checked, unresolved V genes explain less than half of this, and the remainder is unexplained. V, J and clone size are those of that table, while D and trimming were read from the DNA. For this sample there are about 140,000 clones; under 95% appear just once. The ten largest clones take up about 3% of the sample.

The record originates from a study of T cell responses to AZD1222 COVID-19 vaccine (dated by TCRdb to about 2021). For the wider study: AZD1222 recipients with second doses at about 4 weeks or about 12 weeks were pooled, because spike-specific TCR depth and breadth did not differ between schedules. Trial participants were enrolled by age into 18-55, 56-69 and 70-plus year subgroups, with about 150, 28 and 57 TCR-sequenced participants respectively. TCR sequencing covered 230 to 250 trial participants: 207 given two doses of AZD1222 and about 26 given two doses of MenACWY control vaccine.

The investigation overall reported the following: Most participants were white British and females outnumbered males, and the authors suggested that clonal diversity may have been underestimated. Epitopes outside the regions mutated in the B.1.351 and B.1.1.7 variants were reportedly recognized by nearly half of the unique spike-specific TCRs. The whole spike protein was spanned by vaccine-associated CD4 TCRs, and dominant responses were seen in regions 160-218 and 743-854. The 56-69-year group was small, and its depth increase did not reach significance, likely because of low power. Because no samples from the day 14 peak response were available, repertoires could be characterized only after the peak T cell response. Conclusions about previously exposed vaccinees were limited because only five to seven AZD1222 recipients were SARS-CoV-2 seropositive at baseline. After two AZD1222 doses, both the breadth and the depth of spike-specific TCRs were significantly higher than at day 0 and than in MenACWY recipients.

This sequence originates from an adult in good health. Sequencing used peripheral blood, obtained on day 0 of AZD1222 vaccination. This receptor chain uses TRBV30 and TRBJ1-1; the D gene is perhaps TRBD1, from 5 matching bases. The nucleotide sequence is TGTGCCTCCCCTTCCGGGGCCGCGAACACTGAAGCTTTCTTT. Its product reads: CASPSGAANTEAFF.